These T cell receptor beta chains were read from a single sample in a study of blood T cell repertoires in COVID-19. The table came from immunoSEQ multiplex PCR; TCRdb's copy has only in-frame clones and leaves some out. The top ten hold approximately 3.7% of the sample, which has about 160,000 clones, about four fifths seen once. Input material: peripheral blood. The receptors shown here come from a woman of 80 years or more with acute or convalescent COVID-19. CDR3s include the opening cysteine and the closing phenylalanine or tryptophan. The order of the fields is CDR3 length, clone size, V gene, D gene, J gene, CDR3 DNA, CDR3 protein. The D gene is left open where the match is weak. Size is stated for part of the rows, as once, few or many counts, or as a class when the clone is expanded.

len: 16
abundance: .
v_gene: TRBV6-1
d_gene: .
j_gene: TRBJ1-2
CDR3nt: TGTGCCAGCAGTGAAGCTTCTGGACAGCCGAACTATGGCTACACCTTC
CDR3aa: CASSEASGQPNYGYTF

len: 13
abundance: .
v_gene: TRBV12-3/TRBV12-4
d_gene: .
j_gene: TRBJ1-6
CDR3nt: TGTGCCAGCAGCCCAGACAGTGGGGCACCCCTCCACTTT
CDR3aa: CASSPDSGAPLHF

len: 14
abundance: .
v_gene: TRBV5-8
d_gene: .
j_gene: TRBJ1-1
CDR3nt: TGTGCCAGCACCCTAACTGGCGGGAACACTGAAGCTTTCTTT
CDR3aa: CASTLTGGNTEAFF

len: 13
abundance: .
v_gene: TRBV30
d_gene: .
j_gene: TRBJ1-6
CDR3nt: TGTGCCTGGGACACCGGGGTTTCGGCACCCCTCCACTTT
CDR3aa: CAWDTGVSAPLHF

len: 16
abundance: .
v_gene: TRBV18
d_gene: TRBD2
j_gene: TRBJ2-7
CDR3nt: TGTGCCAGCTCACCCCGGACTAGCGGGGGGAGCTACGAGCAGTACTTC
CDR3aa: CASSPRTSGGSYEQYF

len: 15
abundance: .
v_gene: TRBV7-2
d_gene: .
j_gene: TRBJ2-7
CDR3nt: TGTGCCAGCAGCTTGCCGGGTTCAGGGTGGCGGGAGCAGTACTTC
CDR3aa: CASSLPGSGWREQYF

len: 17
abundance: .
v_gene: TRBV7-2
d_gene: TRBD1
j_gene: TRBJ2-1
CDR3nt: TGTGCCAGCAGCTTAGATCCCCCGGGACAGGGTTACAATGAGCAGTTCTTC
CDR3aa: CASSLDPPGQGYNEQFF

len: 14
abundance: .
v_gene: TRBV27
d_gene: .
j_gene: TRBJ1-5
CDR3nt: TGTGCCAGCAGTTCTTCCAGGGGACATCAGCCCCAGCATTTT
CDR3aa: CASSSSRGHQPQHF

len: 15
abundance: .
v_gene: TRBV9
d_gene: TRBD1
j_gene: TRBJ1-2
CDR3nt: TGTGCCAGCAGCCCAGCAAGACAGGGGGCGGGTGGCTACACCTTC
CDR3aa: CASSPARQGAGGYTF

len: 12
abundance: few
v_gene: TRBV6-5
d_gene: .
j_gene: TRBJ1-1
CDR3nt: TGTGCCAGCAGCGTTTTGAACACTGAAGCTTTCTTT
CDR3aa: CASSVLNTEAFF

len: 14
abundance: .
v_gene: TRBV18
d_gene: .
j_gene: TRBJ1-6
CDR3nt: TGTGCCAGCTCATCGACAGAGCATAATTCACCCCTCCACTTT
CDR3aa: CASSSTEHNSPLHF